This T cell receptor (beta chain) appears in the sequencing data of a study of blood T cell repertoires in COVID-19. The wider study: The United States, Italy and Spain supplied acute and convalescent COVID-19 samples. The analysed material was cDNA or gDNA that came from T cells, B-cell-depleted T cells, or PBMCs.

After removal of 5 bases from V and 4 bases from J, the junction contained 4 bases not matched to a gene. This CDR3 contains 15 residues. The V gene's germline CDR1 is SGHNT and CDR2 YENEEA. Per the study methods: Nucleated cell number was recorded as an estimate derived from reference gene primer amplification. The table came from immunoSEQ multiplex PCR; TCRdb's copy has only in-frame clones and leaves some out. The DNA gave D and trimming, while V, J and clone size come from that table. The sample holds under 120,000 clones, 80% to 90% seen once. The source of this sequence is a woman of 80 years or more with acute or convalescent COVID-19. The chain carries TRBV11-3 and TRBJ2-2, with 10 bases lining up with TRBD1. The sample taken for sequencing was peripheral blood. In nucleotides, the CDR3 is TGTGCCAGCAGCGGGACAGGGGTCTCCACCGGGGAGCTGTTTTTT. This encodes CASSGTGVSTGELFF.